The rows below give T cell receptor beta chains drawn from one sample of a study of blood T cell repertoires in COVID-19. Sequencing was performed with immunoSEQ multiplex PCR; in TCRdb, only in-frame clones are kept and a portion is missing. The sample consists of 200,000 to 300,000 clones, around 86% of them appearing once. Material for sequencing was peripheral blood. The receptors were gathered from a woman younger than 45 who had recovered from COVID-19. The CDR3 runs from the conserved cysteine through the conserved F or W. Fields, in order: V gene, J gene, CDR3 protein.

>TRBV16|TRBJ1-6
CASSLIIGAASPLHF
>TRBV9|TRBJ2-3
CASSLTWTSGFTDTQYF
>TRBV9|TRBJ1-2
CASSPRGGANYGYTF
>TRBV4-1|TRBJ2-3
CASSQLNLIAQDTQYF
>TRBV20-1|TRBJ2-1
CSAGTGNEQFF
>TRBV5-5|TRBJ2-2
CASSWGQGAVGELFF
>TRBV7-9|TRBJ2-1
CASSLGNRLGGLNEQFF
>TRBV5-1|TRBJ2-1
CASSFGLAGYNEQFF
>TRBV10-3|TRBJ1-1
CAISADRASGTEAFF
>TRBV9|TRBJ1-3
CASSGRENTIYF
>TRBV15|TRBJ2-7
CATSRVVGGTYEQYF
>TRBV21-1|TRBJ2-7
CASSKVGSVSSYEQYF
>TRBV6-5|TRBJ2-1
CASSSAGLADYNEQFF
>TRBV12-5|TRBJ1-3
CASGQTGVPGNTIYF
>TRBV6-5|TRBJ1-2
CASSYSRGGGYTF
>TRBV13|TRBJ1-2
CASSLDRGKVDGYTF
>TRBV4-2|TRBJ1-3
CASSQVPGPGNTIYF
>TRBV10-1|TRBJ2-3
CASGTSGDVDTQYF
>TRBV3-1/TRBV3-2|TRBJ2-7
CASSQEGRRGTQYF
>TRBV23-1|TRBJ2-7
CASSQSSSRGHEQYF
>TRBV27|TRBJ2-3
CASSSQGNRGDTQYF
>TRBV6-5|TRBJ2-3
CASTPPGTDTQYF
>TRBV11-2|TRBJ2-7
CASSSGKAGQYF
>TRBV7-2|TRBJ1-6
CASSLDRGQSPLHF
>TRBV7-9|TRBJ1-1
CASREGGANTEAFF
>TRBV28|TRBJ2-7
CASSDGQGPYEQYF
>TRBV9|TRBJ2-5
CASSAFGTRQETQYF
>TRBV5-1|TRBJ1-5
CASSEGQGNQPQHF
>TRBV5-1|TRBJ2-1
CASSPLQGFEYNEQFF
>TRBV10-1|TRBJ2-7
CASSPTSGLYEQYF
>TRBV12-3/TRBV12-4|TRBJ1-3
CASSFSGNTIYF
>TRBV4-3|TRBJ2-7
CASSLIGLAGEEQYF
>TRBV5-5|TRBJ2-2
CASSKGTITGELFF
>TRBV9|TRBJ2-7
CASSVGGNTYEQYF
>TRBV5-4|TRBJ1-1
CASSSWGGNTEAFF
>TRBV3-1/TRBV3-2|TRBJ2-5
CASSQDPSGGLGTQYF
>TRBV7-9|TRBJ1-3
CASSRLQGAHTIYF
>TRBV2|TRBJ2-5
CASRAQDRGDLETQYF
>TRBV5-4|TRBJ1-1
CASSLVGGMNTEAFF
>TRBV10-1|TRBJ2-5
CASSLRVGDRRTRVTQYF
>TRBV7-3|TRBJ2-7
CARGRGWYEQYF
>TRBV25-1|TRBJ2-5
CASRGASQETQYF
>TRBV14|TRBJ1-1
CASSQDGGQGDTEAFF
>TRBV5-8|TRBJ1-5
CASSPGQGVTQPQHF
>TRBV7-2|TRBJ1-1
CASSLYRDAEAFF
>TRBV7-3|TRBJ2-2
CASQGTRRNTGELFF
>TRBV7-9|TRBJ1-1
CASSSPPGDTEAFF
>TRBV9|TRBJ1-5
CASSVGGANQPQHF
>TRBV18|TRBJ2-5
CASSPPRGETQYF
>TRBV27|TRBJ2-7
CASSNRDKALEQYF
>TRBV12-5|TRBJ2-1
CASGPDRGGLNEQFF
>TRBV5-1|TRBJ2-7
CASSLHRGNSYEQYF
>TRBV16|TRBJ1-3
CASSQGQGKGNTIYF
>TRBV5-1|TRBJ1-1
CASSLVGHNTEAFF
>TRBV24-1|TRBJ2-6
CATSDHTDISGGSSSGANVLTF